The present T cell receptor beta chain was sequenced within a study of response to subunit inactivated influenza vaccine. General observations from the study: Authors suggested few new T cells are recruited by each seasonal influenza vaccination.

The CDR3 has 14 residues. Germline CDR1 and CDR2: SQVTM and ANQGSEA. V shed 0 bases and J shed 2 bases, with 11 bases lying between them. TCRdb passed the RT-PCR reads through MiXCR, listing each CDR3 protein once. The data hold roughly 700,000 distinct CDR3 sequences, with 14% observed a single time. This clonotype was counted ten times or more. What it binds is not known. Sequenced material: PBMCs from blood, taken around two weeks before vaccination. This receptor was taken from a man over 45 who received an inactivated influenza vaccine. The chain recombines TRBV29-1 with TRBJ2-7; D is possibly TRBD2 (7 bases). Written as DNA, the CDR3 is TGCAGCGTTGAAGATCGGGGGGCCCCCTACGAGCAGTACTTC. Residues: CSVEDRGAPYEQYF.